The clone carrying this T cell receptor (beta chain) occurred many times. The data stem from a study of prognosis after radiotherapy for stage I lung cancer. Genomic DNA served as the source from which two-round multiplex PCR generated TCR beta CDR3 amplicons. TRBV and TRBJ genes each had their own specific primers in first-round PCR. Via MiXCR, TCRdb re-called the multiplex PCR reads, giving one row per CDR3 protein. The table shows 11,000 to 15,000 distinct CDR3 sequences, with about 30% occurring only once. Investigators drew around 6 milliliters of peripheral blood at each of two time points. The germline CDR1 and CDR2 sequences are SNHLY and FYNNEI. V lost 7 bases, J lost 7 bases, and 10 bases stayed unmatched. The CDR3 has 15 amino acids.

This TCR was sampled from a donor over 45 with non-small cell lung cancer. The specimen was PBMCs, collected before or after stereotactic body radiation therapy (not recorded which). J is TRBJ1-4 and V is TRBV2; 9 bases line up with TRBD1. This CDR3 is CASTGRTGVSEKLFF. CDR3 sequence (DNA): TGTGCCAGCACCGGAAGGACAGGGGTTAGTGAAAAACTGTTTTTT.